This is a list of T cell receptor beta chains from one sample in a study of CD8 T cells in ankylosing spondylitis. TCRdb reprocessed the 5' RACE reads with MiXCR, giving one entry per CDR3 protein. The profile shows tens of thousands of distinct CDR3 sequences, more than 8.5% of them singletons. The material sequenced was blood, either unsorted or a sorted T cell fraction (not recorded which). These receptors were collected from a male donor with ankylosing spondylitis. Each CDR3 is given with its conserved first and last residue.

CDR3aa: CSARFHSGTWDSEQFF
j_gene: TRBJ2-1
v_gene: TRBV20-1

CDR3aa: CASSFSRGRTGELFF
j_gene: TRBJ2-2
v_gene: TRBV27

CDR3aa: CSARDRQPRSYEQYF
j_gene: TRBJ2-7
v_gene: TRBV20-1

CDR3aa: CAISEGSGRTDTQYF
j_gene: TRBJ2-3
v_gene: TRBV10-3

CDR3aa: CASSVLAGRVGETQYF
j_gene: TRBJ2-5
v_gene: TRBV9

CDR3aa: CASSLAGPAYEQYF
j_gene: TRBJ2-7
v_gene: TRBV27

CDR3aa: CARAEKGHQNIQYF
j_gene: TRBJ2-4
v_gene: TRBV2

CDR3aa: CASSQGSYEQYF
j_gene: TRBJ2-7
v_gene: TRBV4-2

CDR3aa: CSARAGGVEVFF
j_gene: TRBJ1-1
v_gene: TRBV20-1

CDR3aa: CSARGGQGWKQFF
j_gene: TRBJ2-1
v_gene: TRBV20-1

CDR3aa: CASSLAATGNTEAFF
j_gene: TRBJ1-1
v_gene: TRBV12-3/TRBV12-4

CDR3aa: CASSPVRGTYEQYF
j_gene: TRBJ2-7
v_gene: TRBV3-1

CDR3aa: CAVGNNEQFF
j_gene: TRBJ2-1
v_gene: TRBV12-3/TRBV12-4

CDR3aa: CASSLENGRPYGYTF
j_gene: TRBJ1-2
v_gene: TRBV5-1

CDR3aa: CASSALRDLSYEQYF
j_gene: TRBJ2-7
v_gene: TRBV7-8

CDR3aa: CASRTSGPPNEQFF
j_gene: TRBJ2-1
v_gene: TRBV12-3/TRBV12-4

CDR3aa: CASSQREKLFF
j_gene: TRBJ1-4
v_gene: TRBV14

CDR3aa: CASRVTGGGNEQFF
j_gene: TRBJ2-1
v_gene: TRBV4-1

CDR3aa: CASSLNPSFYEQYF
j_gene: TRBJ2-7
v_gene: TRBV27

CDR3aa: CASSPRAKNIQYF
j_gene: TRBJ2-4
v_gene: TRBV7-9

CDR3aa: CATSRVDLAEAFF
j_gene: TRBJ1-1
v_gene: TRBV15

CDR3aa: CATSDIGTSRTGELFF
j_gene: TRBJ2-2
v_gene: TRBV24-1

CDR3aa: CASSEGAKVQETQYF
j_gene: TRBJ2-5
v_gene: TRBV2

CDR3aa: CASSHAGTGETGELFF
j_gene: TRBJ2-2
v_gene: TRBV4-1

CDR3aa: CASSLRQGLKHEQYF
j_gene: TRBJ2-7
v_gene: TRBV11-2

CDR3aa: CSAGTDTQYF
j_gene: TRBJ2-3
v_gene: TRBV20-1

CDR3aa: CASNPRPREGDSYNEQFF
j_gene: TRBJ2-1
v_gene: TRBV7-8

CDR3aa: CASSQEASGFSSYNEQFF
j_gene: TRBJ2-1
v_gene: TRBV4-2

CDR3aa: CASSPRQGGETQYF
j_gene: TRBJ2-5
v_gene: TRBV4-2

CDR3aa: CSARGDGGRLDTQYF
j_gene: TRBJ2-3
v_gene: TRBV20-1

CDR3aa: CASSYGPPGGEQFF
j_gene: TRBJ2-1
v_gene: TRBV6-5

CDR3aa: CASSRLSIQENEQYF
j_gene: TRBJ2-7
v_gene: TRBV18

CDR3aa: CASSPPGYEQYF
j_gene: TRBJ2-7
v_gene: TRBV11-2